The 2 T cell receptor beta chains presented below share a single source sample, sequenced in a study of patients and donors after allogeneic stem cell transplantation. MiXCR, run by TCRdb on the RT-PCR reads, gives a single entry per CDR3 protein. This sample has about 24,000 distinct CDR3 sequences; 42% occur once, and the top ten carry roughly three quarters. The specimen sequenced was blood, either unsorted or a sorted T cell fraction (not recorded which). The receptors originated from a human donor who was either an allogeneic HSCT recipient or a stem cell or donor lymphocyte infusion donor (not recorded which). It is not recorded whose cells these are; they may come from a transplant donor.

V gene TRBV7-9 combines with J gene TRBJ1-2; D may be TRBD1 (5 bases). There are 14 residues in the CDR3. V was clipped by 7 bases and J by 6 bases, with 18 bases between them. Germline V gene data show CDR1 as SEHNR and CDR2 as FQNEAQ (reference sequence). The CDR3: CASTSWAGAHGYTF. In DNA form, the CDR3 reads TGTGCCAGCACCAGCTGGGCTGGGGCTCATGGCTACACCTTC.

In this sample, this clonotype turned up a few times. The CDR3 here is CASSLADRYNEQFF. As DNA, the CDR3 is TGTGCCAGCAGCTTGGCCGACAGGTACAATGAGCAGTTCTTC. The V and J genes are TRBV5-4 and TRBJ2-1, with D possibly being TRBD1 (6 bases). The CDR3 extends over 14 amino acids. The V gene's germline CDR1 is SGHNT and CDR2 YYREEE (reference sequence). The ends were cut back, 0 bases at V and 4 bases at J, with 8 bases in the middle.